Sequencing of this T cell receptor (beta chain) was carried out in a study of vaccination and CD4 T cells after COVID-19 (dated by TCRdb to 2022 to 2024). With regard to the full study: The convalescent cohort comprised six males and four females, including two Hispanic individuals, seven Caucasians, two Asians and one multiracial person. Each participant got two doses of either the Pfizer-BioNTech BNT162b2 vaccine (n=8) or the Moderna mRNA-1273 vaccine (n=2). Post-COVID blood samples were collected from convalescent patients a median of roughly 100 days after diagnosis, with a range of about 35 to 170 days. Post-vaccine blood samples were obtained a median of around 74 days after the second vaccine dose, with a range of about 13 to 250 days. Culture stimuli were overlapping spike peptide pools from SARS-CoV-2 and from the common cold coronaviruses HCoV-NL63, HCoV-OC43 and HCoV-229E. In control cultures, a CEFX viral epitope pool was used as positive control, an HIV-1 Nef peptide pool was used as negative control, or no peptide was added. The spike-specific CD4+ TCR repertoire was compared before and after mRNA vaccination in 10 to 11 COVID-19 convalescent patients and a few infection-naive healthy vaccine recipients. At the TCR clonotype level, an earlier paper using these donors assessed memory CD4+ T cell crossreactivity between SARS-CoV-2 and common cold coronavirus spike proteins.

This clonotype was picked up a small number of times. The clone's antigen remains unknown. No much larger clonotype is one base removed from it; base qualities were not supplied. The sample's treatment or condition label, in plain terms: approximately 9-day PBMC culture with coronavirus spike peptide pools or control peptides (ViraFEST assay). CD4+ T cells from unexposed donors were collected before the COVID-19 pandemic (2011-2018). The study used the ViraFEST assay, which expanded antigen-specific T cells with peptide pools and then identified expanded clonotypes by TCR sequencing. Each well held two million PBMCs cultured with around 9 ug/ml peptide pools in IMDM containing roughly 5% human AB serum and 7.5 to 10 IU/ml IL-2. Half of the culture medium was replaced with fresh IL-2-containing medium on days 3 and 7. After about 10 days of culture, CD4+ T cells were isolated by negative selection using the EasySep CD4+ T cell isolation kit. As cell numbers permitted, CD4+ T cells from unexposed donors were tested for reactivity to SARS-CoV-2 S and N and to four common cold coronavirus spike pools. PBMCs were separated from whole blood using Ficoll-Paque Plus gradient centrifugation and then either used fresh or cryopreserved at -140C. Culture conditions were generally each tested in triplicate wells. The leukapheresis product used for the unexposed donors was purchased from a commercial source.

Libraries were made using PCR. DNA from cultured CD4+ T cells underwent TCR sequencing with the Oncomine TCR Beta short-read assay at the Johns Hopkins FTIC core. Genomic DNA was extracted from the cultured CD4+ T cells with the QIAamp micro DNA kit. Oncomine TCR Beta libraries from cultured CD4+ T cells were pooled using unique dual indexes and sequenced on an Illumina iSeq 100. Concerning the study's data processing: Non-productive sequences were filtered out, and CDR3s that did not start with C, did not end with F or W, or were shorter than 7 amino acids were discarded. The MANAFEST web application identified antigen-specific clonotypes by comparing peptide-stimulated wells against reference wells and other culture wells. To be called positive, a clone needed an FDR below 0.05, an odds ratio above 5, and a productive frequency above 0.1% in at least two of three replicate wells. Cross-reactive clonotypes were defined as significantly expanded in both SARS-CoV-2 spike wells and at least one common cold coronavirus spike condition. Using R version 3.6.1, CDR3 homology was evaluated through Levenshtein distances (stringdist) along with unrooted phylogenetic trees (ape). TCRdb reprocessing: public reads trimmed at Q25 with fastp, clones called with MiXCR, in-frame beta chains kept. Every CDR3 protein is listed once, alongside the most common genes and DNA of its rows. The V and J calls and clone size are TCRdb's, not the authors'. For this sample there are around 4,200 distinct CDR3 sequences; around a third appear just once. Less than 30% of the sample comes from the top ten.

The investigation overall reported the following: Of the vaccine-specific clones in convalescent patients, 304 of 307, or nearly all, reacted only to SARS-CoV-2 spike and did not cross-react with common cold coronaviruses. In convalescent patients, a median approximately 90% of post-vaccine SARS-CoV-2-reactive clones were detected only after vaccination, suggesting vaccine-specific priming. Relatively few convalescent patients were included in the study, and early timepoints after natural infection were not analyzed. Although the median number of SARS-CoV-2-reactive clonotypes went up from fewer than 25 after infection to around 40 after vaccination, the increase was not significant.

The V end gives up 2 bases and the J end 4 bases, leaving 4 bases in the junction not matched to a gene. Counted from cysteine to phenylalanine, this CDR3 has 14 amino acids. The read is trimmed to its CDR3 DNA, 42 bases read in frame from base 1. CDR1 and CDR2, per the germline V gene (reference sequence), are SGHKS and YYEKEE. The sequencing input was CD4+ T cells from blood, cultured in vitro. The chain was built from TRBV5-5 and TRBJ2-5, and 8 junction bases match TRBD1. The receptor's source is a human donor in good health. The CDR3 amino acid sequence is: CASSLDRGGETQYF. The DNA is as follows: TGTGCCAGCAGCTTAGACAGGGGTGGAGAGACCCAGTACTTC. Outside the CDR3, residues come from the reference TRBV5-5 and TRBJ2-5 proteins, so the full variable domain is: DAGVTQSPTHLIKTRGQQVTLRCSPISGHKSVSWYQQVLGQGPQFIFQYYEKEERGRGNFPDRFSARQFPNYSSELNVNALLLGDSALYLCASSLDRGGETQYFGPGTRLLVL.